This TCR beta chain was retrieved from a study of beta chain features in type 1 diabetes. General study findings and limits: A closer apparent resemblance between naive, central memory and Treg TCRB repertoires was seen in patients than in healthy donors. A possible short-template PCR bias applies equally to patients and controls. In every one of the four CD4+ subsets, TCRB CDR3s were moderately but significantly shorter in Type 1 diabetes patients. It was not settled here whether HLA type affects TCRB rearrangement.

The germline V gene encodes CDR1 MNHEY and CDR2 SVGAGI. The CDR3 extends over 14 amino acids. Trimming stripped 6 bases from V and 5 bases from J, with 13 bases between. Reverse transcribing all isolated RNA meant expressed TCRB transcripts were sequenced. Generated by immunoSEQ multiplex PCR, the TCRdb table keeps only in-frame clones and is missing some. The table shows about 640,000 clones, with roughly an eighth occurring only once. Concerning this clone itself: Its target is not known.

The sample was naive CD4+ T cells from blood. The source is a man aged 30-40 years with type 1 diabetes. The V and J genes are TRBV6-5 and TRBJ1-4, with D perhaps TRBD1 (6 bases). The CDR3 sequence: CASSSSGGNEKLFF. The DNA of the CDR3 is TGTGCCAGCAGCTCCTCCGGGGGCAATGAAAAACTGTTTTTT.